This TCR beta chain originates from a study of CD8+CD57+ T cells in acquired aplastic anemia. In patients chosen for sequencing, flow cytometry had shown CD8+CD57+ cell expansion. Germline CDR1 is LNHDA and CDR2 is SQIVND (reference sequence). The CDR3 has 14 residues. The V and J ends lost 6 bases and 1 base respectively, with 12 bases between them. This clonotype was seen at least ten times. Genomic DNA, the template, was used for profiling of the TCR beta VDJ and CDR3. TCRdb ran MiXCR on the reads and lists one entry per CDR3 protein. The data show 200,000 to 250,000 distinct CDR3 sequences, around 49% seen once.

The receptor comes from a human donor with aplastic anemia. The chain has TRBV19 and TRBJ1-2; D call uncertain. Material: sorted CD4+, CD8+, or CD8+CD57+ T cells (not recorded which) from PBMCs. The CDR3 bases are TGTGCCAGTAGCCCTGGACCTAATAACTATGGCTACACCTTC. Amino acid sequence: CASSPGPNNYGYTF. Based on the CDR3 plus reference TRBV19 and TRBJ1-2, the full variable domain is DGGITQSPKYLFRKEGQNVTLSCEQNLNHDAMYWYRQDPGQGLRLIYYSQIVNDFQKGDIAEGYSVSREKKESFPLTVTSAQKNPTAFYLCASSPGPNNYGYTFGSGTRLTVV.